A single sample is the source of the 4 T cell receptor beta chains below, sequenced in a study of shared clonotypes between healthy human individuals. Only in-frame clones appear in the TCRdb table, and some are missing; sequencing was by immunoSEQ multiplex PCR. In the table there are over a million clones, 70% to 80% of which are singletons. The sequenced material came from memory CD4+ T cells sorted from blood. Regarding subset: CD45RA-negative fraction. These TCRs come from a young man in good health.

The rearrangement joins TRBV9 to TRBJ2-3, with TRBD1 as a possible D gene (6 bases). This CDR3 is 16 amino acids long. Germline V gene data show CDR1 as SGDLS and CDR2 as YYNGEE. Deletions cut 2 bases from V and 3 bases from J, with 16 bases between. Written as DNA, the CDR3 is TGTGCCAGCAGCGTCTACAGGGTTGCAACAACAGATACGCAGTATTTT. Protein: CASSVYRVATTDTQYF.

This clone was seen a handful of times. V and J are TRBV6-1 and TRBJ2-3; unclear D gene. CDR1 is MNHNS and CDR2 is SASEGT in the germline V gene. Trimming took 2 bases from V and 0 from J, leaving 9 bases between them. This CDR3 contains 15 residues. This CDR3 reads CASSESTPSTDTQYF. CDR3 in DNA: TGTGCCAGCAGTGAATCTACACCAAGCACAGATACGCAGTATTTT.

The rearrangement uses TRBV5-6 and TRBJ2-7; tentative D call: TRBD2 (6 bases). Per germline, CDR1 SGHDT and CDR2 YYEEEE. Between the trimmed V and J ends, which lost 1 base and 4 bases, there was a span of 15 bases. The CDR3 runs 15 residues. The CDR3 nucleotides read TGTGCCAGCAGCTTGTACGCGCGGGAAACGTACGAGCAGTACTTC. Translation gives CASSLYARETYEQYF.

In this sample, this clone turned up a few times. This chain joins TRBV7-9 and TRBJ2-3; D is uncertain. This CDR3 is built from 12 residues. V shed 8 bases and J shed 3 bases, with 9 bases lying between them. Germline-derived CDR1 and CDR2 are SEHNR and FQNEAQ (reference sequence). The CDR3 here is CASRAKTDTQYF. CDR3 coding DNA: TGTGCCAGCCGGGCTAAAACAGATACGCAGTATTTT.